Presented here are 5 T cell receptor beta chains from one specimen sequenced in a study of blood T cell repertoires in COVID-19. Libraries were prepared by immunoSEQ multiplex PCR; TCRdb keeps only in-frame clonotypes and omits some of them. The data show approximately 190,000 clones, 84% seen once. Sequencing input: peripheral blood. The receptors here all came from a young man with active or convalescent COVID-19.

Only one count was recorded for this clone. Other DNA sequences within the sample encode an identical CDR3. The chain has TRBV19 and TRBJ1-1; 9 bases match TRBD1. The CDR3 covers 16 residues. The germline V gene has CDR1 LNHDA and CDR2 SQIVND (reference sequence). V was pared by 4 bases and J by 2 bases, with 8 bases of the junction left unmatched. As DNA, the CDR3 is TGTGCCAGTAGTACAGGACAGGGGATGGGCAACACTGAAGCTTTCTTT. Its protein is CASSTGQGMGNTEAFF.

The V gene is TRBV9, the J gene TRBJ2-1, with 7 bases matching TRBD1. With V trimmed by 3 bases and J by 5 bases, 2 bases remained unmatched. CDR1 SGDLS and CDR2 YYNGEE come from the germline V gene. The CDR3 extends over 13 amino acids. The CDR3 nucleotides are TGTGCCAGCAGCGACGGGACAGACAATGAGCAGTTCTTC. Translating gives CASSDGTDNEQFF.

This chain joins TRBV2 and TRBJ2-3; TRBD2 matches at 10 bases. V shed 3 bases, J shed 6 bases, and the junction held 6 bases outside the gene matches. Per germline, CDR1 SNHLY and CDR2 FYNNEI. CDR3 size: 15 residues. CDR3 in amino acids: CASSDWLAGVDTQYF. Written as DNA, the CDR3 is TGTGCCAGCAGTGATTGGCTAGCGGGGGTTGATACGCAGTATTTT.

The chain is built from TRBV6-5 and TRBJ2-5; TRBD1 aligns across 9 bases. Trimming cost V 10 bases and J 7 bases; bases outside gene matches: 16. The CDR3 spans 15 residues. The germline V gene has CDR1 MNHEY and CDR2 SVGAGI. The CDR3 loop is CATSRRDRDSRTQYF. The CDR3 DNA follows: TGTGCCACCTCCCGCCGGGACAGGGATTCCCGGACCCAGTACTTC.

The chain employs TRBV24-1 and TRBJ1-2; 7 bases line up with TRBD1. The V gene end was trimmed by 5 bases and the J gene end by 4 bases; junction bases not matched to a gene: 9. There are 15 residues in the CDR3. From germline, CDR1 is KGHDR and CDR2 SFDVKD. In DNA, the CDR3 is TGTGCCACCAGTGCCGGGGACAGTGCATTCTATGGCTACACCTTC. Translating gives CATSAGDSAFYGYTF.